This T cell receptor beta chain was documented in a study of cytomegalovirus exposure and HLA in healthy donors. Vbeta (60) and Jbeta (13) primers were used in the PCR. The protocol was immunoSEQ multiplex PCR, while the TCRdb copy is restricted to in-frame clones and leaves out a portion. This table has approximately 150,000 clones, 60% to 85% appearing once. Per germline, CDR1 SQVTM and CDR2 ANQGSEA. This CDR3 has 12 amino acids. Trimming cost V 4 bases and J 6 bases; bases outside gene matches: 5. The sequencing sample was made of PBMCs. This clonotype originated in a man younger than 40 in good health and CMV-seropositive. This rearrangement joins TRBV29-1 to TRBJ2-7; TRBD1 agrees at 8 bases. The CDR3 spells CSVGDRLREQYF. CDR3 coding DNA: TGCAGCGTTGGGGACAGGCTCCGCGAGCAGTACTTC.